This passage covers 7 T cell receptor beta chains from one sample sequenced in a study of cytomegalovirus exposure and HLA in healthy donors. In the PCR, 60 Vbeta and 13 Jbeta primers were used. The method was immunoSEQ multiplex PCR; TCRdb's version includes in-frame clones alone and lacks a portion of them. The sample yields roughly 160,000 clones, over 60% seen once. Sequencing used PBMCs. These receptor sequences come from a girl aged 10-17 years in good health and CMV-seronegative.

The chain has TRBV5-1 and TRBJ1-2; D is unclear. Germline CDR1 is SGHRS and CDR2 is YFSETQ. V dropped 0 bases and J dropped 7 bases, with 10 bases sitting between them. This CDR3 contains 13 residues. In nucleotides, the CDR3 is TGCGCCAGCAGCTTGGCCGGGGAGGGTGGCTACACCTTC. Translation: CASSLAGEGGYTF.

The chain is built from TRBV6-5 and TRBJ1-1, with a possible D match to TRBD1 (6 bases). The CDR3 sequence is 15 residues long. Trimming removed 6 bases from V and 3 bases from J, with 17 bases in between. Germline V gene sequence: CDR1 MNHEY, CDR2 SVGAGI. The CDR3 DNA sequence: TGTGCCAGCAGCCAAGGGTTATCAGGGGACACTGAAGCTTTCTTT. It yields the protein CASSQGLSGDTEAFF.

The chain combines TRBV29-1 with TRBJ1-5, with 7 bases aligning to TRBD1. There are 13 residues in the CDR3. The V segment lost 7 bases and the J segment 7 bases; nucleotides outside the gene matches: 10. Looked up from germline, CDR1 is SQVTM and CDR2 is ANQGSEA. CDR3 sequence (DNA): TGCAGCGCCAATACAGGGGTTGGGCAGCCCCAGCATTTT. It yields the protein CSANTGVGQPQHF.

The genes are TRBV2 and TRBJ1-6; a weak D match, TRBD1 (6 bases). Trimming left V 7 bases short and J 8 bases short, with 12 bases between. Germline lookup yields CDR1 SNHLY and CDR2 FYNNEI. The CDR3 runs to 13 residues. CDR3 sequence: CASNTQGDSPLHF. CDR3 DNA: TGTGCCAGCAACACACAGGGAGATTCACCCCTCCACTTT.

The V gene is TRBV28, the J gene TRBJ2-3; possibly TRBD1 for D (6 bases). V shed 3 bases and J shed 2 bases, with 21 bases lying between them. CDR3 length: 18 residues. The germline V gene has CDR1 MDHEN and CDR2 SYDVKM. The CDR3: CASSFMPTSDSDTDTQYF. The CDR3 DNA follows: TGTGCCAGCAGTTTTATGCCAACTTCGGACAGTGACACAGATACGCAGTATTTT.

The rearrangement uses TRBV6-5 and TRBJ1-5; D remains ambiguous. Trimming cost V 6 bases and J 2 bases, with 14 bases left between them. There are 15 residues in the CDR3. Germline V CDR1 and CDR2: MNHEY, SVGAGI. This CDR3 is CASSTMIGGNQPQHF. As DNA, the CDR3 is TGTGCCAGCAGCACCATGATAGGAGGCAATCAGCCCCAGCATTTT.

The rearrangement joins TRBV5-1 to TRBJ2-7; TRBD2 might be the D (6 bases). The V end lost 4 bases, the J end lost 5 bases, and 13 bases lay between the germline ends. Germline V lookup: CDR1 SGHRS, CDR2 YFSETQ. This CDR3 region has 13 residues. As DNA, the CDR3 is TGCGCCAGCAGCCCGGACGGGGAGGACGAGCAGTACTTC. Its protein product is CASSPDGEDEQYF.